These T cell receptor beta chains were read from a single sample in a study of blood T cell repertoires in COVID-19. Produced via immunoSEQ multiplex PCR; TCRdb's table is partial and in-frame only. The sample lists about 330,000 clones; approximately 85% were seen once. What was sequenced was peripheral blood. These receptors all stem from a human donor in a cohort sampled during active COVID-19. Both conserved end residues are part of each CDR3. The D gene is left open where the match is weak. Expanded clones are given a class, and other clones once, few, many or no size at all.

>19|TRBV3-1/TRBV3-2|-|TRBJ2-7|-
CASSQAPTPRGAGPREQYF
TGTGCCAGCAGCCAAGCCCCCACCCCCCGGGGGGCCGGTCCCCGCGAGCAGTACTTC
>15|TRBV9|TRBD1|TRBJ1-2|-
CASSVGDSRHYGYTF
TGTGCCAGCAGCGTAGGGGACAGCCGACACTATGGCTACACCTTC
>17|TRBV12-5|TRBD2|TRBJ2-1|many
CASGLLLLGTSPNEQFF
TGTGCTAGTGGTTTGCTCCTCCTCGGGACTAGTCCCAATGAGCAGTTCTTC
>15|TRBV19|-|TRBJ1-2|-
CASSSTGKGSYGYTF
TGTGCCAGTAGTTCCACAGGGAAAGGATCGTATGGCTACACCTTC
>13|TRBV7-2|-|TRBJ1-6|-
CASSVQGNSPLHF
TGTGCCAGCAGCGTCCAGGGGAATTCACCCCTCCACTTT
>15|TRBV5-4|TRBD1|TRBJ1-2|-
CASSQTGTGNYGYTF
TGTGCCAGCAGTCAGACCGGGACAGGGAACTATGGCTACACCTTC
>13|TRBV30|-|TRBJ2-5|many
CAWSVMGAKTQYF
TGTGCCTGGAGTGTAATGGGGGCGAAGACCCAGTACTTC
>14|TRBV6-6|-|TRBJ1-5|once
CASVEGSWNQPQHF
TGTGCCAGCGTTGAGGGAAGTTGGAATCAGCCCCAGCATTTT
>14|TRBV6-5|TRBD1|TRBJ1-2|-
CASSIRGQGHGYTF
TGTGCCAGCTCCATCCGGGGACAGGGCCATGGCTACACCTTC
>16|TRBV13|TRBD1|TRBJ2-1|-
CASSPPPGTEYNEQFF
TGTGCCAGCAGCCCTCCCCCGGGGACAGAATACAATGAGCAGTTCTTC
>11|TRBV29-1|-|TRBJ1-1|-
CSVQGTGEAFF
TGCAGCGTGCAGGGAACTGGGGAAGCTTTCTTT
>13|TRBV2|-|TRBJ2-7|-
CASGSRGTYEQYF
TGTGCCAGCGGTAGTCGGGGGACCTACGAGCAGTACTTC
>14|TRBV9|TRBD1|TRBJ1-1|once
CASSPGQGGTEAFF
TGTGCCAGCAGCCCGGGACAGGGCGGGACTGAAGCTTTCTTT
>14|TRBV5-1|-|TRBJ1-6|-
CASSAGVDNSPLHF
TGCGCCAGCAGCGCAGGGGTAGACAATTCACCCCTCCACTTT
>14|TRBV5-1|-|TRBJ2-7|-
CASSLSRGGSEQYF
TGCGCCAGCAGCTTAAGTAGAGGGGGAAGCGAGCAGTACTTC
>13|TRBV9|-|TRBJ1-4|-
CASSGGVGGKLFF
TGTGCCAGCAGCGGGGGCGTTGGGGGGAAACTGTTTTTT